Below, 22 T cell receptor beta chains from the same sample are listed, as sequenced in a study of graft-versus-host responses after intestinal transplantation. Sequenced by immunoSEQ multiplex PCR; TCRdb stores in-frame clones only, minus some. The data contain fewer than 25,000 clones, around 43% of them singletons. Responders (about 200,000, CFSE-labeled) were co-plated with about 200,000 irradiated, violet-dye-labeled stimulators. This sample comprised alloreactive CD8+ T cells from a mixed lymphocyte reaction culture, obtained before transplantation. As for subset: CFSE-low proliferating T cells sorted from roughly 6-day pre-transplant mixed lymphocyte reaction (GvH or HvG direction). The receptors here all came from a human patient who was an organ donor for intestinal transplantation.

The chain employs TRBV6-5 and TRBJ1-2; a weak D match, TRBD1 (5 bases). Germline V gene sequence: CDR1 MNHEY, CDR2 SVGAGI. The CDR3 runs to 14 residues. Between the trimmed V and J ends, which lost 6 bases and 4 bases, there was a span of 15 bases. For the CDR3, the DNA is TGTGCCAGCAGCCTAAGGGGACGGATCTATGGCTACACCTTC. As protein: CASSLRGRIYGYTF.

The rearrangement links TRBV11-3 to TRBJ2-7; D not resolved. The CDR3 length is 14 residues. Germline CDR1 SGHNT, CDR2 YENEEA. V dropped 0 bases and J dropped 3 bases, with 9 bases sitting between them. DNA of the CDR3: TGTGCCAGCAGCTTAGAAGCCTTATTCTACGAGCAGTACTTC. Translation gives CASSLEALFYEQYF.

V usage is TRBV7-6 and J usage is TRBJ1-1, with D unclear. Trimming removed 5 bases at V and 4 bases at J, with 11 bases between. CDR1 and CDR2 (germline): SGHVS, FNYEAQ. There are 13 residues in the CDR3. The CDR3 loop is CASSRMLSTEAFF. In DNA form, the CDR3 reads TGTGCCAGCAGCCGCATGCTGAGCACTGAAGCTTTCTTT.

The chain recombines TRBV11-2 with TRBJ2-5; TRBD1 matches 7 bases. Trimming cost V 2 bases and J 3 bases; bases outside gene matches: 9. The germline V gene encodes CDR1 SGHAT and CDR2 FQNNGV. This CDR3 has 16 residues. The CDR3 is CASSLRLSGTEETQYF. CDR3 nucleotides: TGTGCCAGCAGCTTAAGGTTATCCGGGACAGAAGAGACCCAGTACTTC.

V is TRBV7-6 and J is TRBJ2-1; no clear D. V was cut by 1 base and J by 6 bases, with 13 bases left in between. This CDR3 region has 15 residues. CDR1 is SGHVS, CDR2 FNYEAQ, per germline. The CDR3 is CASSLVGSIGNEQFF. The CDR3 DNA reads as TGTGCCAGCAGCTTAGTAGGTAGTATAGGCAATGAGCAGTTCTTC.

This clone was detected only a few times. This chain uses TRBV27 with TRBJ1-5; tentatively, D is TRBD1 (5 bases). V was cut by 5 bases and J by 2 bases, with 22 bases left in between. CDR1 is MNHEY and CDR2 is SMNVEV in the germline V gene (reference sequence). CDR3 size: 18 residues. The CDR3 here is CASSPVGTQPCGNQPQHF. The CDR3, as DNA: TGTGCCAGCAGTCCCGTTGGGACTCAACCCTGTGGCAATCAGCCCCAGCATTTT.

The chain links TRBV4-1 to TRBJ1-5; D not resolved. This CDR3 comprises 15 residues. V lost 1 base to trimming and J lost 4 bases, with 11 bases between them. The germline CDR1 and CDR2 sequences are MGHRA and YSYEKL. The CDR3 protein is CASSQVWDGNQPQHF. In DNA, the CDR3 is TGCGCCAGCAGCCAAGTCTGGGATGGGAATCAGCCCCAGCATTTT.

This clone ranks as medium-sized (0.01 to 0.1%). The rearrangement uses TRBV19 and TRBJ1-2, with unresolved D. The CDR3 is 12 residues long. Trimming shortened V by 7 bases and J by 11 bases, and 17 bases separated the two germline ends. Germline CDR1 reads LNHDA; CDR2 reads SQIVND (reference sequence). CDR3 nucleotides: TGTGCCAGTAACGCCGGTGGTGCGCATTACACCTTC. Protein sequence: CASNAGGAHYTF. Together with reference TRBV19 and TRBJ1-2, the CDR3 gives the full variable domain: DGGITQSPKYLFRKEGQNVTLSCEQNLNHDAMYWYRQDPGQGLRLIYYSQIVNDFQKGDIAEGYSVSREKKESFPLTVTSAQKNPTAFYLCASNAGGAHYTFGSGTRLTVV.

The chain employs TRBV9 and TRBJ2-2, with D possibly TRBD1 on 5 matching bases. The germline V and J ends were trimmed by 3 bases and 6 bases, with 9 bases remaining between them. The CDR3 consists of 13 residues. Germline values: CDR1 SGDLS, CDR2 YYNGEE. CDR3 amino acids: CASSGPRAGELFF. For the CDR3, the DNA is TGTGCCAGCAGCGGGCCCAGGGCCGGGGAGCTGTTTTTT.

As to this clone: As the CDR3 is not closed by the conserved phenylalanine or tryptophan, this likely results from a read error. The chain has TRBV4-1 and TRBJ1-2; perhaps TRBD1 as D (5 bases). Trimming cost V 2 bases and J 8 bases, with 15 bases left between them. The germline V gene encodes CDR1 MGHRA and CDR2 YSYEKL. The CDR3 runs to 14 residues. CDR3 sequence reads: CASSQTGVLGGYTL. CDR3 sequence (DNA): TGCGCCAGCAGCCAAACGGGGGTGTTGGGGGGCTACACCCTC.

V usage is TRBV15 and J usage is TRBJ2-2; D is uncertain. Trimming pared 1 base from V and 5 bases from J, leaving 5 bases between. Germline-derived CDR1 and CDR2 are LNHNV and YYDKDF (reference sequence). The CDR3 contains 13 residues. The CDR3: CATSRAPTGELFF. The CDR3 DNA reads as TGTGCCACCAGCAGAGCCCCAACCGGGGAGCTGTTTTTT.

By proportion, this clone is medium-sized. This chain uses TRBV2 with TRBJ1-5; 9 positions match TRBD1. This CDR3 spans 14 amino acids. Trimming at V came to 5 bases and at J to 6 bases, leaving 5 bases not matched to a gene. The germline V gene encodes CDR1 SNHLY and CDR2 FYNNEI. The CDR3 protein is CASSLDRGLQPQHF. DNA of the CDR3: TGTGCCAGCAGTCTGGACAGGGGACTTCAGCCCCAGCATTTT.

The sample holds a few counts of this clone. V and J are TRBV5-4 and TRBJ2-7; TRBD1 is a possible D gene (6 bases). The V and J ends lost 0 bases and 7 bases respectively, with 14 bases between them. CDR3 size: 14 residues. The germline gives CDR1 SGHNT, CDR2 YYREEE (reference sequence). Written as DNA, the CDR3 is TGTGCCAGCAGCTTGGGGACAGCCGCTTTGGAGCAGTACTTC. Protein product: CASSLGTAALEQYF.

The table lists this clone with a few counts. The gene calls are TRBV4-3 and TRBJ2-1; D possibly corresponds to TRBD2 (5 bases). The germline CDR1 and CDR2 sequences are LGHNA and YSLEER. The CDR3 contains 15 residues. V lost 0 bases and J 0 bases, leaving 6 bases between the germline ends. CDR3 sequence (DNA): TGCGCCAGCAGCCAAGATGCGGGCTCCTACAATGAGCAGTTCTTC. Protein product: CASSQDAGSYNEQFF.

The chain uses TRBV30 and TRBJ1-1, with a possible D match to TRBD1 (6 bases). Germline CDR1 is GTSNPN and CDR2 is SVGIG (reference sequence). The CDR3 consists of 11 residues. Deletions cut 8 bases from V and 4 bases from J, with 11 bases between. The CDR3 coding sequence is TGTGCCGGACAGAGGGGCACTGAAGCTTTCTTT. Translated, it gives CAGQRGTEAFF.

V and J are TRBV5-4 and TRBJ2-7; TRBD2 might be the D (6 bases). This CDR3 is built from 12 residues. V lost 2 bases and J 6 bases, leaving 9 bases between the germline ends. Germline V lookup: CDR1 SGHNT, CDR2 YYREEE (reference sequence). The CDR3 DNA sequence: TGTGCCAGCAGCTTCGGGACTTCCGAGCAGTACTTC. Translated, it gives CASSFGTSEQYF.

J is TRBJ2-1 and V is TRBV11-3, with 9 bases matching TRBD2. V lost 3 bases, J lost 4 bases, and 4 bases stayed unmatched. Germline CDR1 is SGHNT and CDR2 is YENEEA. This CDR3 is 15 amino acids long. Here the CDR3 reads CASSFGLAGYNEQFF. DNA of the CDR3: TGTGCCAGCAGCTTTGGCCTAGCGGGATACAATGAGCAGTTCTTC.

CDR3 coding DNA: TGTGCCAGCAGAGCCCACTGGGACAGAGACAATGAGCAGTTCTTC. It encodes CASRAHWDRDNEQFF. The chain carries TRBV2 and TRBJ2-1, with TRBD1 matching 7 bases. The V gene's germline CDR1 is SNHLY and CDR2 FYNNEI. Losses at the gene ends were 6 bases for V and 5 bases for J; bases not matched to a gene: 10. CDR3 length: 15 residues.

The gene calls are TRBV5-6 and TRBJ1-1, with D unresolved. Germline V gene data show CDR1 as SGHDT and CDR2 as YYEEEE. The length of the CDR3 is 13 residues. The V and J ends lost 1 base and 4 bases respectively, with 8 bases between them. DNA of the CDR3: TGTGCCAGCAGCTTGCAGGAATCCACTGAAGCTTTCTTT. Its translation is CASSLQESTEAFF. Using reference TRBV5-6 and TRBJ1-1 for the parts outside the CDR3, the full variable domain is DAGVTQSPTHLIKTRGQQVTLRCSPKSGHDTVSWYQQALGQGPQFIFQYYEEEERQRGNFPDRFSGHQFPNYSSELNVNALLLGDSALYLCASSLQESTEAFFGQGTRLTVV.

This clone showed up just a few times. The genes are TRBV28 and TRBJ2-1; TRBD2 agrees at 8 bases. With V trimmed by 8 bases and J by 7 bases, 10 bases remained unmatched. The germline CDR1 and CDR2 sequences are MDHEN and SYDVKM. This CDR3 comprises 14 residues. The CDR3 DNA reads as TGTGCCAGCCACCCCGCGGGAGGCCGGAATGAGCAGTTCTTC. Amino acids: CASHPAGGRNEQFF.

The rearrangement links TRBV27 to TRBJ1-5; D gene ambiguous. The CDR3 is 13 residues long. V was pared by 1 base and J by 6 bases, with 7 bases between. Germline CDR1 MNHEY, CDR2 SMNVEV (reference sequence). CDR3 sequence (DNA): TGTGCCAGCAGTTTATGTAGGAGTCAGCCCCAGCATTTT. It yields the protein CASSLCRSQPQHF.

The V call is TRBV6-5, the J call TRBJ2-7; D unclear. Germline V gives CDR1 MNHEY, CDR2 SVGAGI. The CDR3 contains 15 residues. Trimming left V 9 bases short and J 1 base short, with 19 bases between. The CDR3 nucleotides read TGTGCCAGTAGGACCGGCCCGCCCCTTTCCTACGAGCAGTACTTC. Encoded protein: CASRTGPPLSYEQYF.